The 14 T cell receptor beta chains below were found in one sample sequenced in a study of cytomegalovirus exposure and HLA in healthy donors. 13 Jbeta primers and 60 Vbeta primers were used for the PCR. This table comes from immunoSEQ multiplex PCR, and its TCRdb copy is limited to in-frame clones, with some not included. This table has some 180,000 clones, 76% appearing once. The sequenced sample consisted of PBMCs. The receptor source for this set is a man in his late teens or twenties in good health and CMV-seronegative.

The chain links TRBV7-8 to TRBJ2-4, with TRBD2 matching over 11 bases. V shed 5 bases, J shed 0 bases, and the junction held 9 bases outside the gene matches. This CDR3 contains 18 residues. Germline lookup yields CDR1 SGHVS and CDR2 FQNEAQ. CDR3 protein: CASSHPSGGSLAKNIQYF. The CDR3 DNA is TGTGCCAGCAGCCATCCTAGCGGGGGGTCACTAGCCAAAAACATTCAGTACTTC.

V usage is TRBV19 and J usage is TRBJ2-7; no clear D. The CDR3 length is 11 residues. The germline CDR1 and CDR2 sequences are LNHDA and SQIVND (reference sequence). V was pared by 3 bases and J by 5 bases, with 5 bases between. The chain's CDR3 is CASSIRNEQYF. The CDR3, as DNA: TGTGCCAGTAGTATCAGGAACGAGCAGTACTTC.

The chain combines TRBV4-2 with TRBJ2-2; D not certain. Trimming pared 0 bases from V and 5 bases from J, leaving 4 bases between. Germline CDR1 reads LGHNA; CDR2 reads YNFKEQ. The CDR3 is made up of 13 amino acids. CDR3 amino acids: CASSQDRTGELFF. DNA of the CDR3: TGTGCCAGCAGCCAAGATAGAACCGGGGAGCTGTTTTTT.

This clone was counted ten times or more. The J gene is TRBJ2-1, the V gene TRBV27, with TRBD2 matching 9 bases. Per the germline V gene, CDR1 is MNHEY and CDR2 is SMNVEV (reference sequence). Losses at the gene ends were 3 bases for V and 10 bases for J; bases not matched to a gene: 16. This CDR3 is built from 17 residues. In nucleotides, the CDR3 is TGTGCCAGCAGTTTCCCGCCCCGGAGCGGGGGGCTCCGGGAGCAGTTCTTC. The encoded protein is CASSFPPRSGGLREQFF.

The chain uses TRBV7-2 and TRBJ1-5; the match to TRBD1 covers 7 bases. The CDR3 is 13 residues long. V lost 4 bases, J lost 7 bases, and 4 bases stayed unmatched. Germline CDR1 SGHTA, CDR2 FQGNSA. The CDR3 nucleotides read TGTGCCAGCAGCTCCCAGGACAGGCAGCCCCAGCATTTT. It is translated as CASSSQDRQPQHF. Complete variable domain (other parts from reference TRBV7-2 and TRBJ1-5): GAGVSQSPSNKVTEKGKDVELRCDPISGHTALYWYRQSLGQGLEFLIYFQGNSAPDKSGLPSDRFSAERTGGSVSTLTIQRTQQEDSAVYLCASSSQDRQPQHFGDGTRLSIL.

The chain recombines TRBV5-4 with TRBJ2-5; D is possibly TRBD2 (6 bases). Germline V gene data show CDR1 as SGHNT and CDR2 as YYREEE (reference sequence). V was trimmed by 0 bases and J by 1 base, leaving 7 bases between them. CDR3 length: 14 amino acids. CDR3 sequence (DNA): TGTGCCAGCAGCTTGGGGGGACTCCAAGAGACCCAGTACTTC. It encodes CASSLGGLQETQYF.

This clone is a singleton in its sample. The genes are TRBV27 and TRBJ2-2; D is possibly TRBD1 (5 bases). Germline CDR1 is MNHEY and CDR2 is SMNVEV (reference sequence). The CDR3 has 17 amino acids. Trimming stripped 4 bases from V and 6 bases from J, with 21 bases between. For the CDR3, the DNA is TGTGCCAGCAGTTCCCGCCCGCTCTTTGGGGCGGCCGGGGAGCTGTTTTTT. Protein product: CASSSRPLFGAAGELFF.

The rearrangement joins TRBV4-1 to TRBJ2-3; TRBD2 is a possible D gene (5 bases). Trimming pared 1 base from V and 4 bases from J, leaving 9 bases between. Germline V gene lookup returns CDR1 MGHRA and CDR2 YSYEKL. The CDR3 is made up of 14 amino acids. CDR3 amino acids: CASSQGIGADTQYF. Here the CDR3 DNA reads TGCGCCAGCAGCCAAGGGATCGGGGCAGATACGCAGTATTTT.

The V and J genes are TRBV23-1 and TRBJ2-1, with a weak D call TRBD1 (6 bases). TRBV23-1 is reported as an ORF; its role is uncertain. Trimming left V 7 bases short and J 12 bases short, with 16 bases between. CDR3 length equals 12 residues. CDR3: CASTVQGPGQFF. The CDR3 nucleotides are TGCGCCAGCACGGTACAGGGCCCGGGGCAGTTCTTC.

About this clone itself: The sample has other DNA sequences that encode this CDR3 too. The CDR3 DNA reads as TGCGCCAGCAGTGAAACAGGGGGAGAGGCTGAAGCTTTCTTT. Translation: CASSETGGEAEAFF. The chain couples TRBV10-2 to TRBJ1-1; TRBD1 agrees at 8 bases. The germline V gene has CDR1 WSHSY and CDR2 SAAADI. This CDR3 has 14 residues. Germline trimming cut 3 bases from V and 6 bases from J; bases unmatched to any gene: 6.

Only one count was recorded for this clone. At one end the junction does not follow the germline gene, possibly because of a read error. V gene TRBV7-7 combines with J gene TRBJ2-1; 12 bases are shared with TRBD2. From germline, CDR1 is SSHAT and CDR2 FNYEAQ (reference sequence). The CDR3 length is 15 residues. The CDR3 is CASSLTSGSGNEQFF. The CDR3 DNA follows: TGTGCTAGCAGCTTGACTAGCGGGAGCGGCAATGAGCAGTTCTTC. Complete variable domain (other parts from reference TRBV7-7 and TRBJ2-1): GAGVSQSPRYKVTKRGQDVTLRCDPISSHATLYWYQQALGQGPEFLTYFNYEAQPDKSGLPSDRFSAERPEGSISTLTIQRTEQRDSAMYRCASSLTSGSGNEQFFGPGTRLTVL.

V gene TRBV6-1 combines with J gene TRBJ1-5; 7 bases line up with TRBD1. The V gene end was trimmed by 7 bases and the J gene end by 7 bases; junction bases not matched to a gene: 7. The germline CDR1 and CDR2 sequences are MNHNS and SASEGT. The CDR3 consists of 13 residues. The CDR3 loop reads CASTEGARQPQHF. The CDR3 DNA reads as TGTGCCAGCACCGAGGGGGCGCGACAGCCCCAGCATTTT.

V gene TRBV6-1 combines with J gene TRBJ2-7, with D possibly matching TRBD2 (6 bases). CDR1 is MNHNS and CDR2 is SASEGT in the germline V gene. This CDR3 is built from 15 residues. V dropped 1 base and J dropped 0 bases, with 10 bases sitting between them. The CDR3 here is CASSEGPSVSYEQYF. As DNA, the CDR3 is TGTGCCAGCAGTGAAGGCCCTAGCGTCTCCTACGAGCAGTACTTC.

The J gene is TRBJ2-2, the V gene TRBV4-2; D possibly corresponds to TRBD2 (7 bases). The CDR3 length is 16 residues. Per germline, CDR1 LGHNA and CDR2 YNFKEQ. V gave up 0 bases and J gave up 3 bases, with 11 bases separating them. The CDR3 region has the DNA TGTGCCAGCAGCCAAGATGGAGGGGGGGACACCGGGGAGCTGTTTTTT. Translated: CASSQDGGGDTGELFF.